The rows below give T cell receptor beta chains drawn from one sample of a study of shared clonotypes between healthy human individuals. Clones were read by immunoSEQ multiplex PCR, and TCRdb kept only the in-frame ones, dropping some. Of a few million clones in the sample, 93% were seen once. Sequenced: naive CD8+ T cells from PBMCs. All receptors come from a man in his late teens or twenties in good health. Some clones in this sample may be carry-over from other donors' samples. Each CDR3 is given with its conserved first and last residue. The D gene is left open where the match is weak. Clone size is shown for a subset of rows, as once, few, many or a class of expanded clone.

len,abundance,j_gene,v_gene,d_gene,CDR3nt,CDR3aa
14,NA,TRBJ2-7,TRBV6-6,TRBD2,TGTGCCAGCAGTTACCTGGGACTAGGATACGAGCAGTACTTC,CASSYLGLGYEQYF
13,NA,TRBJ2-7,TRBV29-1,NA,TGCAGCGTTGAAGGGCCAAGCTCCTACGAGCAGTACTTC,CSVEGPSSYEQYF
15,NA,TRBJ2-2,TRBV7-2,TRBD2,TGTGCCAGCAGCCCGAGCGGGGCGAACACCGGGGAGCTGTTTTTT,CASSPSGANTGELFF
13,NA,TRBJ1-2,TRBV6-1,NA,TGTGCCAGCAGTGAGGGGGATGGGGATGGCTACACCTTC,CASSEGDGDGYTF
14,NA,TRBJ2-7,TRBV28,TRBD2,TGTGCCAGCAGACTAGCGGGAGAGTTCTACGAGCAGTACTTC,CASRLAGEFYEQYF
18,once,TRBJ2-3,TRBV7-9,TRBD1,TGTGCCAGCAGCCCCCGGGACAGCCTCCGGGCATCCACAGATACGCAGTATTTT,CASSPRDSLRASTDTQYF
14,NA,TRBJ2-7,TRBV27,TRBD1,TGTGCCAGCCGCTCCCGGGACAGGCCTTCAGAGCAGTACTTC,CASRSRDRPSEQYF
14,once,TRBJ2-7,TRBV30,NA,TGTGCCTGGAGTCTAGCGATCAGCTCCTACGAGCAGTACTTC,CAWSLAISSYEQYF
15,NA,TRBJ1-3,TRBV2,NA,TGTGCCAGCAGAGACAGCACTTTCTCTGGAAACACCATATATTTT,CASRDSTFSGNTIYF
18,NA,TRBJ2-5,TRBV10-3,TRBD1,TGTGCCATCAGTGTGGGTGAAGAACCGGGACAGGGTAAGGAGACCCAGTACTTC,CAISVGEEPGQGKETQYF
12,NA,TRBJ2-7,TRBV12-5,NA,TGTGCTAGTGGTTTGGGCCTCGGCGAGCAGTACTTC,CASGLGLGEQYF
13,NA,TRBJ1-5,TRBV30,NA,TGTGCCTGGAGCGGCAGTAGCAATCAGCCCCAGCATTTT,CAWSGSSNQPQHF
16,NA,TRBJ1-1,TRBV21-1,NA,TGTGCCAGCAGTATTGGGCGAAACAGGGGGTTTGCTGAAGCTTTCTTT,CASSIGRNRGFAEAFF
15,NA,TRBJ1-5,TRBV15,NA,TGTGCCACCAGCGCCCTTATCGGGAGCAATCAGCCCCAGCATTTT,CATSALIGSNQPQHF
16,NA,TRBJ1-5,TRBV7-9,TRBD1,TGTGCCAGCAGCTTGACAGGGGGCAGTTTTGATCAGCCCCAGCATTTT,CASSLTGGSFDQPQHF
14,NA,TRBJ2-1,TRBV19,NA,TGTGCCAGTAGTATTGGGACGGTTTACAATGAGCAGTTCTTC,CASSIGTVYNEQFF
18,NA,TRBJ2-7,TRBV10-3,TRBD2,TGTGCCATCAGTGAGTCAGAAAACTTAGCGGGCGTTTCCTACGAGCAGTACTTC,CAISESENLAGVSYEQYF
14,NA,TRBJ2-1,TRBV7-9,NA,TGTGCCAGCACCGAAACCCTGGGGGCGGATGAGCAGTTCTTC,CASTETLGADEQFF
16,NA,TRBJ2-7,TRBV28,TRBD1,TGTGCCAGCAGTGCCAGGTCCCTGGACAGGCTCTACGAGCAGTACTTC,CASSARSLDRLYEQYF
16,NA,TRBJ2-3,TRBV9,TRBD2,TGTGCCAGCAGCCCGCAACGGGAGGTGGGCACAGATACGCAGTATTTT,CASSPQREVGTDTQYF
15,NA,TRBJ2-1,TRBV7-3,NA,TGTGCCAGCAGCTTGGACGGGAGTAACCACAATGAGCAGTTCTTC,CASSLDGSNHNEQFF
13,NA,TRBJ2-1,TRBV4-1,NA,TGCGCCAGCAGCCAATTAGTAGCAAATGAGCAGTTCTTC,CASSQLVANEQFF
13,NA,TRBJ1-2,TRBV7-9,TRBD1,TGTGCCAGCAGCCTTCGGACAGGGCCCGGCTACACCTTC,CASSLRTGPGYTF
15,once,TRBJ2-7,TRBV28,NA,TGTGCCAGCAGTTTACTTTTGGACGGGACCTACGAGCAGTACTTC,CASSLLLDGTYEQYF
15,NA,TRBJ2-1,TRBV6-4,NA,TGTGCCAGCAGTAGGGGCGGGGAGCCCTACAATGAGCAGTTCTTC,CASSRGGEPYNEQFF
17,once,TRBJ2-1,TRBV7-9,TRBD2,TGTGCCAGCAGCCCTCGGACTAGCGGGGTTTCCTACAATGAGCAGTTCTTC,CASSPRTSGVSYNEQFF
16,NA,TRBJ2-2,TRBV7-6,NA,TGTGCCAGCAGCTTATCCAGGGGCGGGAACACCGGGGAGCTGTTTTTT,CASSLSRGGNTGELFF
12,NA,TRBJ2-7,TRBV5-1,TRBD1,TGCGCCAGCAGCCCGACAGGGGGCGAGCAGTACTTC,CASSPTGGEQYF
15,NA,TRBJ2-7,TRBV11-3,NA,TGTGCCAGCAGCCCTCGGGCCGGAAATCCCTACGAGCAGTACTTC,CASSPRAGNPYEQYF
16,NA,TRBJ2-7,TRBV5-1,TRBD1,TGCGCCAGCAGCTTGGTCGGACAGGGGGGTTCCTACGAGCAGTACTTC,CASSLVGQGGSYEQYF
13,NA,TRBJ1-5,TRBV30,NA,TGTGCCTGGAGTGTACAGTCCGATCAGCCCCAGCATTTT,CAWSVQSDQPQHF
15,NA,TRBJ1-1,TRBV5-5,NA,TGTGCCAGCAGCCGCGGAGGTTTAGGGAACACTGAAGCTTTCTTT,CASSRGGLGNTEAFF
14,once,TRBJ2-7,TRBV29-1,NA,TGCAGCGTTGAAGGTGGAGCGGACCTCTCCGGGCAGTACTTC,CSVEGGADLSGQYF
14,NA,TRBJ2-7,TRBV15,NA,TGTGCCACCAGCTCCAGAGGCGGCTACTACGAGCAGTACTTC,CATSSRGGYYEQYF
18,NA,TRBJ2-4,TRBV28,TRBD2,TGTGCCAGCAGTTCAGGACTAGCGGGAGGGTGGGCCAAAAACATTCAGTACTTC,CASSSGLAGGWAKNIQYF
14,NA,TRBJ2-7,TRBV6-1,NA,TGTGCCAGCAGTGAACACCCACCCTCCTACGAGCAGTACTTC,CASSEHPPSYEQYF
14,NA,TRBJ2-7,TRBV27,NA,TGTGCCAGCAGCTTCCGGGATGTAGGATACGAGCAGTACTTC,CASSFRDVGYEQYF
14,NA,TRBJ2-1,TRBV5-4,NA,TGTGCCAGCAGCCCGGGGACCGAATACAATGAGCAGTTCTTC,CASSPGTEYNEQFF
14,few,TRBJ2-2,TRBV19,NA,TGTGCCAGTAATTGGGGCATGAACACCGGGGAGCTGTTTTTT,CASNWGMNTGELFF
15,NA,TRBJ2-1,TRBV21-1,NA,TGTGCCGGCCGATCCCGGGCAGGGGATAACAATGAGCAGTTCTTC,CAGRSRAGDNNEQFF
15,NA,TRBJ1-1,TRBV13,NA,TGTGCCAGCAGCTTCGACAGGAGTATGAACACTGAAGCTTTCTTT,CASSFDRSMNTEAFF
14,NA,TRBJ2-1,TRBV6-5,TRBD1,TGTGCCAGCAGTTACACGACAGGGGAGAATGAGCAGTTCTTC,CASSYTTGENEQFF
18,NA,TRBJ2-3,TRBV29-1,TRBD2,TGCAGCGTTGAAGGGACACAGTTACTAGCGGGAGGGTACGATACGCAGTATTTT,CSVEGTQLLAGGYDTQYF
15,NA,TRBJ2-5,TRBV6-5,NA,TGTGCCAGCAGTAGGAACAGGGGACTCCAAGAGACCCAGTACTTC,CASSRNRGLQETQYF
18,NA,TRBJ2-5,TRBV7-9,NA,TGTGCCAGCAGCGGAAAGGTCCTTCCGGGACGGAGGGTGGGGACCCAGTACTTC,CASSGKVLPGRRVGTQYF
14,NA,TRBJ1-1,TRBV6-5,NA,TGTGCCAGCAGTTACTCGGGTAGGGGTACTGAAGCTTTCTTT,CASSYSGRGTEAFF
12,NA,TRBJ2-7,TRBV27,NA,TGTGCCAGCAGTTTACGTCAAGGCGTGCAGTACTTC,CASSLRQGVQYF
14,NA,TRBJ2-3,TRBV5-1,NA,TGCGCCAGCATAGCTTACCCATTAACAGATACGCAGTATTTT,CASIAYPLTDTQYF
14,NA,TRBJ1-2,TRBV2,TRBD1,TGTGCCAATGGGGACAGGGGGCTCCGGGGCGGCTACACCTTC,CANGDRGLRGGYTF
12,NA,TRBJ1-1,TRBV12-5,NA,TGTGCTAGTGGAGGGGACGGAACTGAAGCTTTCTTT,CASGGDGTEAFF
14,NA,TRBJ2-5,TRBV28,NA,TGTGCCAGCAGTGCCGGGTGGGGGGCAGAGACCCAGTACTTC,CASSAGWGAETQYF
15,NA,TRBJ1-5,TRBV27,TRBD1,TGTGCCAGCAGTACAGGACAGGGGGTCCATCAGCCCCAGCATTTT,CASSTGQGVHQPQHF
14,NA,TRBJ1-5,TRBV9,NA,TGTGCCAGCAACCCGGGACATAGCAATCAGCCCCAGCATTTT,CASNPGHSNQPQHF
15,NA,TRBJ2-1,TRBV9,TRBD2,TGTGCCAGCAGCGTACTAGCGGGGCTGTACAATGAGCAGTTCTTC,CASSVLAGLYNEQFF